This TCR beta chain comes out of a study of T cell responses to AZD1222 COVID-19 vaccine. The method was immunoSEQ multiplex PCR; TCRdb's version includes in-frame clones alone and lacks a portion of them. The sample contains 100,000 to 150,000 clones, over 80% of which appear only once. Note on this clone: Its specificity is unknown.

Whole-study findings and limits: Females outnumbered males among donors, who were mostly white British; clonal diversity was possibly underestimated. Two AZD1222 administrations were followed by greater Spike-specific TCR breadth and depth.

Germline loops: CDR1 ENHRY, CDR2 SYGVKD. V was pared by 2 bases and J by 7 bases, with 8 bases between. The CDR3 length is 13 residues. The specimen comprised peripheral blood, sampled on day 0 of AZD1222 vaccination. J is TRBJ1-4 and V is TRBV10-3; D unclear. The sequence was collected from an adult in good health. CDR3 DNA sequence: TGTGCCATCAGTGAGACGTCCGGTGAAAAACTGTTTTTT. It is translated as CAISETSGEKLFF.